The 5 T cell receptor beta chains below were found in one sample sequenced in a study of blood T cell repertoires in COVID-19. Clones were sequenced by immunoSEQ multiplex PCR, and TCRdb holds only the in-frame ones, with some missing. Of 50,000 to 65,000 clones listed, approximately 81% are singletons. Sample: peripheral blood. The receptors were sampled from a man between 35 and 55 years old with active COVID-19.

The rearrangement links TRBV10-3 to TRBJ2-1, with D possibly matching TRBD2 (6 bases). The CDR3 runs 14 residues. CDR1 is ENHRY and CDR2 is SYGVKD in the germline V gene. Deletions cut 6 bases from V and 8 bases from J, with 17 bases between. The chain's CDR3 is CAISPSVKVHEQFF. CDR3 in DNA: TGTGCCATCAGCCCTAGCGTTAAGGTCCATGAGCAGTTCTTC.

The chain couples TRBV5-1 to TRBJ2-5, with 13 nucleotides matching TRBD2. The CDR3 runs to 15 residues. Looked up from germline, CDR1 is SGHRS and CDR2 is YFSETQ. With V trimmed by 5 bases and J by 5 bases, 6 bases remained unmatched. The CDR3 sequence: CASRPPGLAGETQYF. DNA for the CDR3: TGCGCCAGCAGGCCGCCGGGACTAGCGGGGGAGACCCAGTACTTC.

The chain is built from TRBV19 and TRBJ2-5; TRBD2 agrees at 13 bases. Germline CDR1 LNHDA, CDR2 SQIVND (reference sequence). The CDR3 totals 16 residues. J was trimmed by 5 bases and V by 4 bases; bases with no gene match: 7. The DNA for the CDR3 is TGTGCCAGTAGTAGACTAGCGGGAGGTTTCATGGAGACCCAGTACTTC. Translating gives CASSRLAGGFMETQYF. Full variable domain (outside the CDR3, taken from reference TRBV19 and TRBJ2-5): DGGITQSPKYLFRKEGQNVTLSCEQNLNHDAMYWYRQDPGQGLRLIYYSQIVNDFQKGDIAEGYSVSREKKESFPLTVTSAQKNPTAFYLCASSRLAGGFMETQYFGPGTRLLVL.

This clone showed up just once. The V gene is TRBV29-1, the J gene TRBJ2-3; 8 bases fit TRBD1. Trimming at V came to 0 bases and at J to 6 bases, leaving 2 bases not matched to a gene. The CDR3 totals 13 residues. The V gene's germline CDR1 is SQVTM and CDR2 ANQGSEA. Written as DNA, the CDR3 is TGCAGCGTTGAAGACAGGGGGCCTGATACGCAGTATTTT. Protein sequence: CSVEDRGPDTQYF.

The V call is TRBV6-5, the J call TRBJ1-2; 10 bases align to TRBD1. Trimming at V came to 2 bases and at J to 6 bases, leaving 0 bases not matched to a gene. Germline V CDR1 and CDR2: MNHEY, SVGAGI. CDR3 length: 13 residues. CDR3: CASSYGQGDGYTF. The CDR3 nucleotides are TGTGCCAGCAGTTACGGACAGGGGGATGGCTACACCTTC.